This TCR beta chain was sequenced during a study of CD8 T cells in Susac syndrome. Study background: Treatment at blood withdrawal was none, corticosteroids, or intravenous immunoglobulin alone in Susac syndrome patients.

This clonotype came up once. Its antigen is unknown. An input of about 0.5 to 1 ug of RNA was subjected to reverse transcription using random hexamers. Via MiXCR, TCRdb re-called the immunoSEQ multiplex PCR reads, giving one row per CDR3 protein. Among around 80,000 distinct CDR3 sequences listed, 90% to 95% were seen once. Study-level points and caveats: TCR sequencing and HLA analysis covered a relatively small number of individuals.

This receptor was taken from a human donor with Susac syndrome. Sample: CD8+ T cells from PBMCs.

This chain's CDR3 is CASSPAEVNTDTQYF. The CDR3 nucleotides read TGTGCCAGCAGCCCCGCAGAAGTAAACACAGATACGCAGTATTTT. The chain carries TRBV7-9 and TRBJ2-3; no reliable D call. The CDR3 spans 15 residues. CDR1 is SEHNR and CDR2 is FQNEAQ in the germline V gene (reference sequence). V shed 5 bases and J shed 2 bases, with 14 bases lying between them.